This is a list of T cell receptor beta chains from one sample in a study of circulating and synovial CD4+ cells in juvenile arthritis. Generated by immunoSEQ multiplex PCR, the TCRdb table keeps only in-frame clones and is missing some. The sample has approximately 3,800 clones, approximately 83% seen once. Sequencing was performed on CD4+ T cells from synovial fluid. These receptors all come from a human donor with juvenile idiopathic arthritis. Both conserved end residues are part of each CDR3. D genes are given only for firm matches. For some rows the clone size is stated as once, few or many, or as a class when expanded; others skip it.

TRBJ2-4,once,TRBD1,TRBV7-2,CASSLAVAGTGTDLAKNIQYF,TGTGCCAGCAGCTTAGCGGTCGCAGGGACAGGGACCGATCTAGCCAAAAACATTCAGTACTTC
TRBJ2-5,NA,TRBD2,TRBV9,CASSVAGGPLGETQYF,TGTGCCAGCAGCGTGGCGGGGGGGCCCTTAGGAGAGACCCAGTACTTC
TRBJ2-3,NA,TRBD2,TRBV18,CASSSTSGGTQYF,TGTGCCAGCTCATCCACTAGCGGGGGGACGCAGTATTTT
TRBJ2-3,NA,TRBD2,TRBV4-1,CASSSLVAGGRGDTQYF,TGCGCCAGCAGCTCACTAGTAGCGGGAGGGCGGGGAGATACGCAGTATTTT
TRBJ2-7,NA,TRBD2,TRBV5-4,CASTRREGLEDEQYF,TGTGCCAGCACCCGGAGGGAGGGCCTGGAGGACGAGCAGTACTTC
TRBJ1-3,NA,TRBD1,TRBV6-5,CASGRQGVGNTIYF,TGTGCCAGCGGTCGACAGGGGGTAGGAAACACCATATATTTT
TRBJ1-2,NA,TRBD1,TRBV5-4,CASSLAKGQGAHGYTF,TGTGCCAGCAGCTTGGCCAAAGGCCAGGGGGCGCATGGCTACACCTTC
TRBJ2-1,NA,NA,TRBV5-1,CASYLRAGLGDNEQFF,TGCGCCAGCTACCTGAGGGCGGGGCTGGGGGACAATGAGCAGTTCTTC
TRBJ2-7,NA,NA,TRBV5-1,CASSLDGSYEQYF,TGCGCCAGCAGCTTGGACGGCTCCTACGAGCAGTACTTC
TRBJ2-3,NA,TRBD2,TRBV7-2,CASSLFATSGDTQYF,TGTGCCAGCAGCTTATTCGCGACTAGCGGGGATACGCAGTATTTT
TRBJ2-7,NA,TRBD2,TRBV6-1,CASSPLAGGFEQYF,TGTGCCAGCAGTCCGCTAGCGGGGGGGTTTGAGCAGTACTTC
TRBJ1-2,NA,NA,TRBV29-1,CSVNSGTTGDGYTF,TGCAGCGTAAACTCCGGGACTACCGGAGATGGCTACACCTTC
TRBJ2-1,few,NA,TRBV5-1,CASSAEASSYNEQFF,TGCGCCAGCAGCGCCGAGGCCAGCTCCTACAATGAGCAGTTCTTC
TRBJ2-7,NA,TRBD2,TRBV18,CASSPLSGTSGGARNEQYF,TGTGCCAGCTCACCACTTTCCGGGACTAGCGGGGGGGCCAGAAACGAGCAGTACTTC
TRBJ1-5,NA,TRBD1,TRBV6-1,CASRGTGGSQPQHF,TGTGCCAGCAGGGGGACAGGGGGCTCTCAGCCCCAGCATTTT
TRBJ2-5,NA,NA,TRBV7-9,CASSLGLRETQYF,TGTGCCAGCAGCTTAGGGCTGCGGGAGACCCAGTACTTC
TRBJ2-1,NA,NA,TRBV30,CAWSVALLSSYNEQFF,TGTGCCTGGAGTGTTGCACTTCTTAGCTCCTACAATGAGCAGTTCTTC
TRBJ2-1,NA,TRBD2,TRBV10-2,CASSVLAGPNEQFF,TGCGCCAGCAGTGTACTAGCGGGGCCCAATGAGCAGTTCTTC
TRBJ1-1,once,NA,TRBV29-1,CSASRGTEAFF,TGCAGCGCGTCCCGGGGCACTGAAGCTTTCTTT
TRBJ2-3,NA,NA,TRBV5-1,CASSEGTSITDTQYF,TGCGCCAGCAGTGAGGGGACTTCTATAACAGATACGCAGTATTTT
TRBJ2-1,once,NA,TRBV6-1,CASSETSLSYNEQFF,TGTGCCAGCAGTGAAACTAGCTTGTCCTACAATGAGCAGTTCTTC
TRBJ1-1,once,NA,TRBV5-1,CASSHSGSNTEAFF,TGCGCCAGCAGCCACAGCGGATCGAACACTGAAGCTTTCTTT
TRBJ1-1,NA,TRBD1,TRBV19,CASINRGLYTEAFF,TGTGCCAGTATAAACAGGGGTTTGTACACTGAAGCTTTCTTT
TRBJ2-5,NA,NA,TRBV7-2,CASSLAAGQKKGTQYF,TGTGCCAGCAGCTTAGCGGCAGGGCAAAAAAAAGGGACCCAGTACTTC
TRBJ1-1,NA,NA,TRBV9,CASSPGGRTEAFF,TGTGCCAGCAGCCCGGGAGGGAGGACTGAAGCTTTCTTT
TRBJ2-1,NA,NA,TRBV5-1,CASSYKRGGLNSYNEQFF,TGCGCCAGCAGCTACAAACGCGGCGGGTTGAACTCCTACAATGAGCAGTTCTTC